Presented here are 27 T cell receptor beta chains from one specimen sequenced in a study of Ad26.COV2.S vaccination and SARS-CoV-2 variants (dated by TCRdb to the early 2020s). Libraries came from the immunoSEQ multiplex PCR assay. In its TCRdb copy, this immuneACCESS table keeps in-frame sequences only and misses some clones. Where compared with another copy, unresolved V genes explain less than half of these, and the others have no known cause. The sample yields about 260,000 clones; approximately 90% were counted once. Approximately 3% of the sample is in the top ten clones. Taken with the paper, the label for treatment or condition translates to: some 20 received Ad26.COV2.S at low or high dose, single or two shots; several received placebo; per-sample allocation not given. Repertoires of vaccine and placebo recipients were sequenced from samples collected on day 63 after the first injection.

The sample was peripheral blood, taken in a trial of Ad26.COV2.S vaccine versus placebo. Receptors were obtained from a person between 18 and 59 years old who received the Ad26.COV2.S COVID-19 vaccine or a placebo.

This chain uses TRBV9 with TRBJ2-1; 7 positions match TRBD1. The length of the CDR3 is 16 residues. CDR1 SGDLS and CDR2 YYNGEE come from the germline V gene. Trimming cost V 3 bases and J 7 bases; bases outside gene matches: 13. This chain's CDR3 is CASSASRGQLANEQFF. The CDR3 bases are TGTGCCAGCAGCGCCTCTAGGGGGCAGTTGGCAAATGAGCAGTTCTTC.

The chain uses TRBV4-3 and TRBJ1-3; no firm D call. Germline assignment: CDR1 LGHNA and CDR2 YSLEER. Trimming removed 0 bases at V and 0 bases at J, with 9 bases between. The CDR3 contains 16 residues. CDR3 DNA sequence: TGCGCCAGCAGCCAAGATTCAAGAGTCTCTGGAAACACCATATATTTT. It is translated as CASSQDSRVSGNTIYF.

This chain connects TRBV13 to TRBJ2-3; D remains ambiguous. The germline V gene encodes CDR1 PRHDT and CDR2 FYEKMQ (reference sequence). V gave up 4 bases and J gave up 1 base, with 9 bases separating them. The CDR3 covers 14 residues. DNA of the CDR3: TGTGCCAGCAGCTCCGGGCCCCGCACAGATACGCAGTATTTT. Residues: CASSSGPRTDTQYF.

The chain employs TRBV29-1 and TRBJ1-2; 8 nucleotides align to TRBD1. The junction had 2 bases not matched to a gene; V was cut back by 5 bases and J by 6 bases. Germline CDR1 and CDR2: SQVTM and ANQGSEA. This CDR3 is 11 amino acids long. The CDR3 DNA sequence: TGCAGCGTTCAGGGGGCGAATGGCTACACCTTC. It yields the protein CSVQGANGYTF.

This chain links TRBV5-6 with TRBJ2-7; 9 bases align to TRBD1. The V and J ends lost 1 base and 5 bases, in that order; junction bases with no gene match: 7. CDR1 is SGHDT, CDR2 YYEEEE, per germline. This CDR3 is built from 15 residues. The CDR3 region is CASSLSGQGWNEQYF. CDR3 coding DNA: TGTGCCAGCAGCTTGTCGGGACAGGGTTGGAACGAGCAGTACTTC.

This clone was observed a handful of times. This rearrangement joins TRBV11-2 to TRBJ1-3, with a possible D match to TRBD1 (5 bases). The germline V gene encodes CDR1 SGHAT and CDR2 FQNNGV. Trimming removed 3 bases from V and 0 bases from J, with 12 bases in between. The CDR3 consists of 16 residues. CDR3 region: CASSFRDPSSGNTIYF. CDR3 sequence (DNA): TGTGCCAGCAGCTTCCGGGACCCGAGCTCTGGAAACACCATATATTTT.

This chain connects TRBV18 to TRBJ1-2, with 12 nucleotides matching TRBD1. Germline loops: CDR1 KGHSH, CDR2 LQKENI. With V trimmed by 2 bases and J by 8 bases, 15 bases remained unmatched. CDR3 size: 18 residues. CDR3 sequence reads: CASSPIEGGTGGGGGYTF. For the CDR3, the DNA is TGTGCCAGCTCACCAATTGAAGGCGGGACAGGGGGCGGAGGAGGCTACACCTTC.

This chain joins TRBV7-3 and TRBJ2-1; TRBD2 is a possible D gene (6 bases). The CDR3 spans 15 residues. With 4 bases removed from V and 6 bases from J, the gap between germline ends came to 16 bases. Germline V CDR1 and CDR2: SGHTA, FQGTGA. The DNA of the CDR3 is TGTGCCAGCAGCTGGCGGGACGCGCGACCCAATGAGCAGTTCTTC. This translates into CASSWRDARPNEQFF.

V is TRBV4-2 and J is TRBJ1-1; unclear D gene. Trimming took 4 bases from V and 6 from J, leaving 12 bases between them. The germline CDR1 and CDR2 sequences are LGHNA and YNFKEQ. CDR3 length equals 13 residues. The CDR3 here is CASSPPHQPEAFF. CDR3 in DNA: TGTGCCAGCAGCCCCCCCCACCAGCCTGAAGCTTTCTTT.

The chain is built from TRBV7-9 and TRBJ2-4; 8 bases fit TRBD2. Germline CDR1 SEHNR, CDR2 FQNEAQ (reference sequence). V trimming: 5 bases; J trimming: 4 bases; junction bases outside the gene matches: 10. The CDR3 length is 16 residues. CDR3 bases: TGTGCCAGCAGCCCTGGGTCCCAGCGGGAGAAAAACATTCAGTACTTC. This gives the protein CASSPGSQREKNIQYF.

The chain links TRBV29-1 to TRBJ2-5; 9 bases are shared with TRBD2. From germline, CDR1 is SQVTM and CDR2 ANQGSEA. The CDR3 sequence is 17 residues long. V gave up 2 bases and J gave up 6 bases; unmatched junction bases: 16. The CDR3 region has the DNA TGCAGCGTTGAAAAGCCAGCGGGAGGCCCCCTCGGGAAGACCCAGTACTTC. Translation: CSVEKPAGGPLGKTQYF.

This chain links TRBV11-2 with TRBJ2-2; D is uncertain. The CDR3 consists of 15 residues. V was shortened by 6 bases and J by 8 bases, with 19 bases between the two germline ends. Germline V lookup: CDR1 SGHAT, CDR2 FQNNGV. CDR3 loop: CASRNPGRSSGELFF. The CDR3 DNA sequence: TGTGCCAGCAGAAACCCCGGCAGGTCCTCGGGGGAGCTGTTTTTT.

V is TRBV7-2 and J is TRBJ2-2; D gene ambiguous. V was clipped by 1 base and J by 8 bases, with 2 bases between them. Looked up from germline, CDR1 is SGHTA and CDR2 is FQGNSA. CDR3 length: 11 amino acids. CDR3 protein: CASSLEGELFF. CDR3 in DNA: TGTGCCAGCAGCTTAGAAGGGGAGCTGTTTTTT. Full variable domain (missing parts from reference TRBV7-2 and TRBJ2-2): GAGVSQSPSNKVTEKGKDVELRCDPISGHTALYWYRQSLGQGLEFLIYFQGNSAPDKSGLPSDRFSAERTGGSVSTLTIQRTQQEDSAVYLCASSLEGELFFGEGSRLTVL.

The table lists this clone with a few counts. The chain recombines TRBV18 with TRBJ2-3, with D unclear. The germline CDR1 and CDR2 sequences are KGHSH and LQKENI. This CDR3 has 12 residues. Between the trimmed V and J ends, which lost 4 bases and 3 bases, there was a span of 5 bases. The CDR3, as DNA: TGTGCCAGCTCACTAAATACAGATACGCAGTATTTT. This codes for CASSLNTDTQYF.

The sample holds one count of this clone. V is TRBV7-2 and J is TRBJ2-1; 7 nucleotides line up with TRBD2. V lost 7 bases, J lost 1 base, and 10 bases stayed unmatched. This CDR3 region has 16 residues. The germline V gene encodes CDR1 SGHTA and CDR2 FQGNSA. CDR3 protein: CASTPGGAGSYNEQFF. The DNA for the CDR3 is TGTGCCAGCACCCCGGGGGGAGCAGGGTCCTACAATGAGCAGTTCTTC.

V is TRBV30 and J is TRBJ1-3; D ambiguous. Germline V gives CDR1 GTSNPN, CDR2 SVGIG (reference sequence). Between the trimmed V and J ends, which lost 2 bases and 4 bases, there was a span of 15 bases. CDR3 length equals 15 residues. The CDR3 DNA reads TGTGCCTGGAGTCCGGGCCCATTGGCCGGAAACACCATATATTTT. Protein: CAWSPGPLAGNTIYF.

The gene calls are TRBV2 and TRBJ2-6; D may correspond to TRBD1 or TRBD2 (5 bases each). V shed 9 bases and J shed 0 bases, with 15 bases lying between them. The V gene's germline CDR1 is SNHLY and CDR2 FYNNEI. This CDR3 contains 16 residues. CDR3 DNA sequence: TGTGCCAGGGGGCAGGGAGAAGGCTCTGGGGCCAACGTCCTGACTTTC. It yields the protein CARGQGEGSGANVLTF. The entire variable domain, with the rest obtained from reference TRBV2 and TRBJ2-6, is as follows: EPEVTQTPSHQVTQMGQEVILRCVPISNHLYFYWYRQILGQKVEFLVSFYNNEISEKSEIFDDQFSVERPDGSNFTLKIRSTKLEDSAMYFCARGQGEGSGANVLTFGAGSRLTVL.

The V gene is TRBV6-1, the J gene TRBJ2-7, with D perhaps TRBD2 (7 bases). Germline V lookup: CDR1 MNHNS, CDR2 SASEGT. This CDR3 region has 16 residues. V lost 0 bases to trimming and J lost 2 bases, with 14 bases between them. The chain's CDR3 is CASSEAERGAPYEQYF. Here the CDR3 DNA reads TGTGCCAGCAGTGAAGCGGAACGGGGGGCCCCCTACGAGCAGTACTTC.

The chain carries TRBV3-1 (or the pseudogene TRBV3-2) and TRBJ2-1; 15 bases are shared with TRBD2. Germline V gives CDR1 LGHDT, CDR2 YNNKEL (reference sequence). Trimming took 4 bases from V and 7 from J; bases not matched to a gene: 2. The CDR3 length is 15 residues. CDR3 sequence (DNA): TGTGCCAGCAGCCCCGGGACTAGCGGGAGGAATGAGCAGTTCTTC. It translates to CASSPGTSGRNEQFF.

V usage is TRBV4-3 and J usage is TRBJ1-2, with 7 bases matching TRBD1. Germline V gene sequence: CDR1 LGHNA, CDR2 YSLEER. Trimming cost V 1 base and J 1 base; bases outside gene matches: 6. This CDR3 region has 16 residues. Here the CDR3 reads CASSQGTQGVNYGYTF. The DNA of the CDR3 is TGCGCCAGCAGCCAAGGAACCCAGGGGGTTAACTATGGCTACACCTTC.

The chain joins TRBV11-2 to TRBJ2-3; TRBD1 aligns across 7 bases. The CDR3 spans 15 residues. The germline CDR1 and CDR2 sequences are SGHAT and FQNNGV. V lost 5 bases, J lost 2 bases, and 7 bases stayed unmatched. This CDR3 is CASSARGKVTDTQYF. The CDR3 nucleotides are TGTGCCAGCAGCGCCAGGGGGAAGGTCACAGATACGCAGTATTTT.

This clone was picked up a small number of times. The chain employs TRBV30 and TRBJ1-1, with 8 bases fitting TRBD1. The V segment lost 6 bases and the J segment 6 bases; nucleotides outside the gene matches: 6. The V gene's germline CDR1 is GTSNPN and CDR2 SVGIG (reference sequence). The CDR3 runs 12 residues. In DNA form, the CDR3 reads TGTGCCTGTACTACAGGGGGGCCTGAAGCTTTCTTT. Residues: CACTTGGPEAFF.

The V and J genes are TRBV5-5 and TRBJ1-2; possible D gene TRBD1, 6 bases. The CDR3 runs 17 residues. In germline, CDR1 is SGHKS, CDR2 YYEKEE (reference sequence). The V gene lost 5 bases and the J gene lost 3 bases, with 23 bases spanning the gap. CDR3 in amino acids: CASRMRFQGGDDYGYTF. DNA for the CDR3: TGTGCCAGCAGGATGAGGTTTCAAGGGGGAGATGACTATGGCTACACCTTC.

The CDR3 region is CASSQEVGVGRHEQYF. The CDR3 DNA follows: TGCGCCAGCAGCCAAGAAGTCGGTGTAGGGAGGCACGAGCAGTACTTC. The rearrangement joins TRBV4-1 to TRBJ2-7; a weak D match, TRBD2 (6 bases). V was cut by 0 bases and J by 5 bases, with 17 bases left in between. The CDR3 is made up of 16 amino acids. CDR1 and CDR2 from the germline V gene are MGHRA and YSYEKL.

The chain uses TRBV30 and TRBJ2-7; TRBD1 aligns across 8 bases. Germline V gene data show CDR1 as GTSNPN and CDR2 as SVGIG (reference sequence). The CDR3 runs to 17 residues. With V trimmed by 2 bases and J by 2 bases, 14 bases remained unmatched. This CDR3 is CAWSSRGPDRATYEQYF. Written as DNA, the CDR3 is TGTGCCTGGAGTTCTCGAGGGCCGGACAGGGCAACCTACGAGCAGTACTTC. The complete variable domain, with remaining parts taken from reference TRBV30 and TRBJ2-7, reads SQTIHQWPATLVQPVGSPLSLECTVEGTSNPNLYWYRQAAGRGLQLLFYSVGIGQISSEVPQNLSASRPQDRQFILSSKKLLLSDSGFYLCAWSSRGPDRATYEQYFGPGTRLTVT.

The CDR3 DNA follows: TGTGCCAGCAGCCCGGGACAGGGGGCCGACTATGGCTACACCTTC. This codes for CASSPGQGADYGYTF. The chain is built from TRBV7-9 and TRBJ1-2; 12 nucleotides match TRBD1. The V and J ends lost 5 bases and 3 bases, in that order; junction bases with no gene match: 4. Germline-derived CDR1 and CDR2 are SEHNR and FQNEAQ (reference sequence). The CDR3 consists of 15 residues. The full variable domain, in which reference TRBV7-9 and TRBJ1-2 provide the parts outside the CDR3, is DTGVSQNPRHKITKRGQNVTFRCDPISEHNRLYWYRQTLGQGPEFLTYFQNEAQLEKSRLLSDRFSAERPKGSFSTLEIQRTEQGDSAMYLCASSPGQGADYGYTFGSGTRLTVV.

This sequence joins TRBV13 and TRBJ2-7; unclear D gene. Germline V gene sequence: CDR1 PRHDT, CDR2 FYEKMQ (reference sequence). V was cut by 5 bases and J by 4 bases, with 12 bases left in between. The CDR3 spans 13 residues. The CDR3 coding sequence is TGTGCCAGCAGCCTAGAGGAGAATTACGAGCAGTACGTC. Amino acids: CASSLEENYEQYV.